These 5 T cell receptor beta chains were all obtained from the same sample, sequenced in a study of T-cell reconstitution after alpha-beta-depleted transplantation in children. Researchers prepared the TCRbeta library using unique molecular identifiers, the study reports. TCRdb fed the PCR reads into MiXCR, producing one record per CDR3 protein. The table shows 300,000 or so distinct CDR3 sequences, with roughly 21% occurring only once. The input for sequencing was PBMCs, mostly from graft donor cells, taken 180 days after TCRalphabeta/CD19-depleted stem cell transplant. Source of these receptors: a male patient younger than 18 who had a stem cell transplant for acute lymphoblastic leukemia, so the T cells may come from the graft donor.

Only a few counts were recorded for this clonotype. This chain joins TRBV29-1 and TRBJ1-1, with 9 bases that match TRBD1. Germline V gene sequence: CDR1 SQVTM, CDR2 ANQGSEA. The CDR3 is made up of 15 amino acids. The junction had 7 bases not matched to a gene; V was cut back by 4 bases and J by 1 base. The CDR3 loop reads CSVGSGQGPNTEAFF. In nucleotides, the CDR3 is TGCAGCGTTGGTTCAGGACAGGGGCCGAACACTGAAGCTTTCTTT.

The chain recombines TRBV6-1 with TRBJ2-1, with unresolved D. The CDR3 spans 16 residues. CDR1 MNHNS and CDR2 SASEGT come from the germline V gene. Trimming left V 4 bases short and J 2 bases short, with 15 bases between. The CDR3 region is CASSASYAATYNEQFF. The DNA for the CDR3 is TGTGCCAGCAGTGCAAGTTACGCAGCAACCTACAATGAGCAGTTCTTC.

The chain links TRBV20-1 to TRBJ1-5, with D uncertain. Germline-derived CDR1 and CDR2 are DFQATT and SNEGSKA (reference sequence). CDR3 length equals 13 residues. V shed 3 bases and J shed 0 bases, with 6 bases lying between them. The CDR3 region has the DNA TGCAGTGCTAGGGCATTTAGCAATCAGCCCCAGCATTTT. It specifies CSARAFSNQPQHF.

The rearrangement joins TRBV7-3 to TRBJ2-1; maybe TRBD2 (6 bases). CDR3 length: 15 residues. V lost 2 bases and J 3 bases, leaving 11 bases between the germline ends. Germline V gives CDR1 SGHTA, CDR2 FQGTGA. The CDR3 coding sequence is TGTGCCAGCAGCTTATACCCTAGCGACTACAATGAGCAGTTCTTC. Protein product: CASSLYPSDYNEQFF. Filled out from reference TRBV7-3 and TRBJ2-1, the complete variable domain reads GAGVSQTPSNKVTEKGKYVELRCDPISGHTALYWYRQSLGQGPEFLIYFQGTGAADDSGLPNDRFFAVRPEGSVSTLKIQRTERGDSAVYLCASSLYPSDYNEQFFGPGTRLTVL.

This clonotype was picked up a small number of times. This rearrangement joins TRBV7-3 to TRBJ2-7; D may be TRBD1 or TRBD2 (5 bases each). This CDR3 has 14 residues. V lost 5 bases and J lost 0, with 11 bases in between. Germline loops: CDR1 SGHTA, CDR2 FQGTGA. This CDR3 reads CASSPGRSSYEQYF. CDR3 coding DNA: TGTGCCAGCAGCCCGGGGCGGAGCTCCTACGAGCAGTACTTC.